The clone carrying this TCR beta chain was observed at least ten times. Its specificity is not known. The CDR3 loop spans 15 amino acids. J lost 5 bases, V lost 4 bases, and 6 bases had no gene match. Germline lookup yields CDR1 SNHLY and CDR2 FYNNEI. This entry is derived from a study of T cells in Graves' hyperthyroidism and ophthalmopathy. Points from the study as a whole: Ophthalmopathy could be told apart from stable hyperthyroidism with a 13 V-J model.

RNA transcripts were the template for amplifying TCR beta CDR3 regions. The TCR CDR3 was amplified in a first-round RT-PCR using the HTBI primer set. Via MiXCR, TCRdb re-called the multiplex PCR reads, giving one row per CDR3 protein. The sample lists approximately 640,000 distinct CDR3 sequences, 15% to 20% seen once, with roughly a sixth in the top ten. Sequencing was carried out using blood. The sequence derives from a middle-aged man with Graves' hyperthyroidism. The chain uses TRBV2 and TRBJ2-1; 9 bases map to TRBD2. CDR3 bases: TGTGCCAGCAGTGGTACTAGCGGGCCAAACAATGAGCAGTTCTTC. Its translation: CASSGTSGPNNEQFF.